Below, 26 T cell receptor beta chains from the same sample are listed, as sequenced in a study of shared clonotypes between healthy human individuals. Clones were sequenced by immunoSEQ multiplex PCR, and TCRdb holds only the in-frame ones, with some missing. The sample has a few hundred thousand clones; approximately 80% are singletons. The specimen was PBMCs. The receptors were gathered from a woman aged 40 to 55 in good health. Some clones in this sample may be carry-over from other donors' samples.

This clone was seen only a few times. With only one base between it and a far larger clone, this is likely a read error. This sample also contains other DNA sequences that code for the same CDR3. The V gene is TRBV29-1, the J gene TRBJ1-4, with no clear D. Per the germline V gene, CDR1 is SQVTM and CDR2 is ANQGSEA. The CDR3 spans 13 residues. The V gene lost 6 bases and the J gene lost 7 bases, with 15 bases spanning the gap. The CDR3 protein is CSVRLTAGEKLFF. The CDR3 coding sequence is TGCAGCGTGCGCTTAACGGCTGGTGAAAAACTGTTTTTT.

This chain uses TRBV7-2 with TRBJ1-4; D ambiguous. The CDR3 loop spans 15 amino acids. Trimming took 1 base from V and 7 from J, leaving 13 bases between them. Germline assignment: CDR1 SGHTA and CDR2 FQGNSA. Here the CDR3 reads CASSLVGRSGEKLFF. The CDR3 DNA reads TGTGCCAGCAGCTTAGTGGGGAGGTCGGGTGAAAAACTGTTTTTT.

The V gene is TRBV12-1, the J gene TRBJ2-7; TRBD2, the table's D call, lacks a check against the DNA. TRBV12-1 is annotated as a pseudogene. CDR3 length: 14 residues. CDR3 sequence: CASSQTSFSYEQYF. The CDR3 bases are TGTGCCAGCAGCCAGACTAGTTTTTCCTACGAGCAGTACTTC.

This clone occurred once. The chain uses TRBV28 and TRBJ1-1; D is undetermined. V gave up 3 bases and J gave up 5 bases, with 16 bases separating them. CDR1 is MDHEN, CDR2 SYDVKM, per germline. This CDR3 comprises 15 residues. The CDR3 coding sequence is TGTGCCAGCAGTTTTTTTCAGGCGTGGAGGACTGAAGCTTTCTTT. Translation: CASSFFQAWRTEAFF.

This sequence joins TRBV7-3 and TRBJ2-1; TRBD2 matches at 9 bases. Germline V gene lookup returns CDR1 SGHTA and CDR2 FQGTGA. V was clipped by 5 bases and J by 8 bases; unmatched bases: 10. The CDR3 is 15 amino acids. In DNA, the CDR3 is TGTGCCAGCAGCGTGGTAATAGCGGGAGCGGATGAGCAGTTCTTC. Protein sequence: CASSVVIAGADEQFF. Together with reference TRBV7-3 and TRBJ2-1, the CDR3 gives the full variable domain: GAGVSQTPSNKVTEKGKYVELRCDPISGHTALYWYRQSLGQGPEFLIYFQGTGAADDSGLPNDRFFAVRPEGSVSTLKIQRTERGDSAVYLCASSVVIAGADEQFFGPGTRLTVL.

J is TRBJ1-1 and V is TRBV5-4; no definite D call. The CDR3 is made up of 15 amino acids. With 0 bases removed from V and 2 bases from J, the gap between germline ends came to 11 bases. CDR1 is SGHNT, CDR2 YYREEE, per germline (reference sequence). The CDR3 loop reads CASSLEGRRNTEAFF. The CDR3 DNA reads TGTGCCAGCAGCTTGGAGGGCAGGAGAAACACTGAAGCTTTCTTT.

As to this clone: A far larger clone is a single base away, which makes a read error likely. The chain carries TRBV18 and TRBJ2-2; no clear D gene. The CDR3 extends over 15 amino acids. The V end was cut by 5 bases, the J end by 0 bases, with 10 bases between. Germline-derived CDR1 and CDR2 are KGHSH and LQKENI. This CDR3 is CASSSSIANTGELFF. The DNA for the CDR3 is TGTGCCAGCTCATCATCGATAGCGAACACCGGGGAGCTGTTTTTT.

The V call is TRBV2, the J call TRBJ2-1, with 12 nucleotides matching TRBD1. The CDR3 runs 17 residues. Trimming took 5 bases from V and 8 from J; bases not matched to a gene: 13. Germline V gene sequence: CDR1 SNHLY, CDR2 FYNNEI. The CDR3, as DNA: TGTGCCAGCAGTCCCCACCCGGGACAGGGGGCTTCGGATGAGCAGTTCTTC. Translated, it gives CASSPHPGQGASDEQFF. Variable domain in full (rest from reference TRBV2 and TRBJ2-1): EPEVTQTPSHQVTQMGQEVILRCVPISNHLYFYWYRQILGQKVEFLVSFYNNEISEKSEIFDDQFSVERPDGSNFTLKIRSTKLEDSAMYFCASSPHPGQGASDEQFFGPGTRLTVL.

The chain is built from TRBV18 and TRBJ2-7, with 13 bases aligning to TRBD2. From germline, CDR1 is KGHSH and CDR2 LQKENI. This CDR3 spans 17 amino acids. Trimming removed 3 bases from V and 4 bases from J; junction bases left unmatched: 9. The CDR3 nucleotides read TGTGCCAGCTCACCGATAGAACTAGCGGGAGGGCCATACGAGCAGTACTTC. It yields the protein CASSPIELAGGPYEQYF.

The chain is built from TRBV6-1 and TRBJ2-5; 15 nucleotides line up with TRBD2. CDR3 length: 18 amino acids. From germline, CDR1 is MNHNS and CDR2 SASEGT. The V and J ends lost 2 bases and 5 bases, in that order; junction bases with no gene match: 9. For the CDR3, the DNA is TGTGCCAGCAGTGAAACTGGGGGACTAGCGGGAGGAGGCGAGACCCAGTACTTC. Protein product: CASSETGGLAGGGETQYF.

The J gene is TRBJ1-4, the V gene TRBV7-3, with a weak D call TRBD1 (6 bases). V was shortened by 5 bases and J by 6 bases, with 10 bases between the two germline ends. Germline CDR1 SGHTA, CDR2 FQGTGA. The CDR3 has 13 amino acids. The CDR3 region is CASSEDRDEKLFF. CDR3 nucleotide sequence: TGTGCCAGCAGCGAGGACAGAGATGAAAAACTGTTTTTT.

The rearrangement joins TRBV29-1 to TRBJ1-1; D is ambiguous. Germline CDR1 reads SQVTM; CDR2 reads ANQGSEA. V lost 7 bases and J lost 8, with 14 bases in between. The CDR3 extends over 11 amino acids. As DNA, the CDR3 is TGCAGCGCTCAATCAGTTGCAGAAGCTTTCTTT. It specifies CSAQSVAEAFF. Using reference TRBV29-1 and TRBJ1-1 for the parts outside the CDR3, the full variable domain is SAVISQKPSRDICQRGTSLTIQCQVDSQVTMMFWYRQQPGQSLTLIATANQGSEATYESGFVIDKFPISRPNLTFSTLTVSNMSPEDSSIYLCSAQSVAEAFFGQGTRLTVV.

The chain employs TRBV5-5 and TRBJ2-7, with no clear D. The CDR3 is 14 amino acids. V shed 0 bases and J shed 2 bases, with 9 bases lying between them. Germline assignment: CDR1 SGHKS and CDR2 YYEKEE (reference sequence). The CDR3 DNA follows: TGTGCCAGCAGCTTGGACCCGGTGACCTACGAGCAGTACTTC. Translated: CASSLDPVTYEQYF.

Comments on this clone: A read error likely explains this, since a far larger clone differs by one base. This chain links TRBV15 with TRBJ2-7; D perhaps matches TRBD1 (6 bases). Germline V CDR1 and CDR2: LNHNV, YYDKDF (reference sequence). The V gene lost 4 bases and the J gene lost 7 bases, with 14 bases spanning the gap. There are 13 residues in the CDR3. The CDR3: CATSKGQMEEQYF. For the CDR3, the DNA is TGTGCCACCAGCAAAGGACAGATGGAGGAGCAGTACTTC.

The chain combines TRBV5-4 with TRBJ2-1; D perhaps matches TRBD1 (6 bases). Trimming took 1 base from V and 1 from J, leaving 9 bases between them. The CDR3 is 15 residues long. CDR1 is SGHNT and CDR2 is YYREEE in the germline V gene (reference sequence). This CDR3 reads CASSLNRGSYNEQFF. The CDR3 nucleotides read TGTGCCAGCAGCTTGAATAGGGGGTCCTACAATGAGCAGTTCTTC.

The chain carries TRBV7-8 and TRBJ1-1; perhaps TRBD1 as D (5 bases). The CDR3 is 13 residues long. The germline V and J ends were trimmed by 5 bases and 6 bases, with 13 bases remaining between them. Germline V gene data show CDR1 as SGHVS and CDR2 as FQNEAQ. The CDR3 DNA reads TGTGCCAGCAGCCGCATACCGGGGGCTGAAGCTTTCTTT. Translated, it gives CASSRIPGAEAFF.

This clone was observed a single time. The CDR3 bases are TGCGCCAGCAGCAGTGGACTGACTAGCTCTGGAAACACCATATATTTT. Protein product: CASSSGLTSSGNTIYF. The rearrangement joins TRBV5-1 to TRBJ1-3, with D hard to call. Trimming left V 4 bases short and J 0 bases short, with 14 bases between. In germline, CDR1 is SGHRS, CDR2 YFSETQ. The CDR3 totals 16 residues.

The rearrangement uses TRBV2 and TRBJ2-5, with 13 bases that match TRBD2. Germline assignment: CDR1 SNHLY and CDR2 FYNNEI. V lost 6 bases and J lost 5; bases outside the gene matches: 6. The CDR3 is 15 residues long. Here the CDR3 reads CASRILAGGPETQYF. CDR3 coding DNA: TGTGCCAGCAGAATACTAGCGGGAGGGCCCGAGACCCAGTACTTC.

The J gene is TRBJ2-7, the V gene TRBV18; 8 nucleotides line up with TRBD2. With 3 bases clipped from V and 2 bases from J, the junction kept 9 bases outside the gene matches. The CDR3 extends over 16 amino acids. The germline gives CDR1 KGHSH, CDR2 LQKENI. The chain's CDR3 is CASSPGSGLVTYEQYF. CDR3 nucleotides: TGTGCCAGCTCACCGGGGTCGGGACTAGTGACCTACGAGCAGTACTTC.

V is TRBV11-2 and J is TRBJ1-1; D remains ambiguous. Trimming shortened V by 5 bases and J by 0 bases, and 4 bases separated the two germline ends. Germline V gene lookup returns CDR1 SGHAT and CDR2 FQNNGV. The CDR3 covers 12 residues. CDR3 region: CASSKMNTEAFF. CDR3 bases: TGTGCCAGCAGCAAGATGAACACTGAAGCTTTCTTT.

The gene calls are TRBV15 and TRBJ1-3, with 9 bases matching TRBD1. Germline V lookup: CDR1 LNHNV, CDR2 YYDKDF (reference sequence). With V trimmed by 4 bases and J by 4 bases, 2 bases remained unmatched. This CDR3 comprises 14 residues. CDR3 protein: CATSIGQGGNTIYF. Written as DNA, the CDR3 is TGTGCCACCAGCATTGGACAGGGGGGAAACACCATATATTTT.

The V call is TRBV4-2, the J call TRBJ2-7; 8 bases are shared with TRBD2. The CDR3 length is 15 residues. CDR1 LGHNA and CDR2 YNFKEQ come from the germline V gene. V was clipped by 4 bases and J by 3 bases; unmatched bases: 8. The CDR3 coding sequence is TGTGCCAGCAGCCCTACCGGGACTAGTAGCTACGAGCAGTACTTC. Protein: CASSPTGTSSYEQYF.

The chain employs TRBV11-2 and TRBJ2-7, with a tentative D call TRBD2 (6 bases). Germline V CDR1 and CDR2: SGHAT, FQNNGV. This CDR3 is 14 amino acids long. V lost 5 bases to trimming and J lost 3 bases, with 14 bases between them. The CDR3 here is CASSPRATSYEQYF. DNA for the CDR3: TGTGCCAGCAGCCCCCGAGCGACTAGCTACGAGCAGTACTTC.

J is TRBJ2-7 and V is TRBV7-3; 10 nucleotides align to TRBD2. The CDR3 spans 14 residues. V lost 4 bases and J lost 3; bases outside the gene matches: 3. In germline, CDR1 is SGHTA, CDR2 FQGTGA. The DNA of the CDR3 is TGTGCCAGCAGCTCAAGCGGGGGGGACTACGAGCAGTACTTC. Its protein is CASSSSGGDYEQYF.

The rearrangement joins TRBV29-1 to TRBJ1-1; D unclear. Germline CDR1 reads SQVTM; CDR2 reads ANQGSEA. The CDR3 is 11 residues long. V was shortened by 3 bases and J by 1 base, with 3 bases between the two germline ends. The CDR3 DNA sequence: TGCAGCGTTGAGGCGAACACTGAAGCTTTCTTT. Protein product: CSVEANTEAFF.

This clone was seen only once. The chain carries TRBV5-1 and TRBJ1-4; 8 bases agree with TRBD1. Germline CDR1 and CDR2: SGHRS and YFSETQ. The CDR3 is 12 amino acids. Losses at the gene ends were 0 bases for V and 14 bases for J; bases not matched to a gene: 3. CDR3 residues: CASSLGTGRLFF. The DNA of the CDR3 is TGCGCCAGCAGCTTGGGGACAGGGAGGCTGTTTTTT.